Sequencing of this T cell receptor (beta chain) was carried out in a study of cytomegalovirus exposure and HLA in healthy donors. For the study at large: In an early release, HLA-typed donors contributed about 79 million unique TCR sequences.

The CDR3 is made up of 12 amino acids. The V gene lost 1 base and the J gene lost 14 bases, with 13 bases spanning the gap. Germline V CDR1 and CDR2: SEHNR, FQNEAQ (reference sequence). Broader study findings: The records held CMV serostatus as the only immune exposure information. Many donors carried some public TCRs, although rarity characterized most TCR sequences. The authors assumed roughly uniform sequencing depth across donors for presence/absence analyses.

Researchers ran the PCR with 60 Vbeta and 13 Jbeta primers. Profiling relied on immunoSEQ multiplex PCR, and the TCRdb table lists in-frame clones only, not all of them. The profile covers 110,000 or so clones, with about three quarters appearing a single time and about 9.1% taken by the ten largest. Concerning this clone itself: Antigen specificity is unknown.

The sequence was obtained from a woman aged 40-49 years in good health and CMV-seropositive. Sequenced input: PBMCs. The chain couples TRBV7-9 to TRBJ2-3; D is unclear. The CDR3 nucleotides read TGTGCCAGCAGCTTAGAGATGTTCGATAGGTATTTT. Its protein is CASSLEMFDRYF.